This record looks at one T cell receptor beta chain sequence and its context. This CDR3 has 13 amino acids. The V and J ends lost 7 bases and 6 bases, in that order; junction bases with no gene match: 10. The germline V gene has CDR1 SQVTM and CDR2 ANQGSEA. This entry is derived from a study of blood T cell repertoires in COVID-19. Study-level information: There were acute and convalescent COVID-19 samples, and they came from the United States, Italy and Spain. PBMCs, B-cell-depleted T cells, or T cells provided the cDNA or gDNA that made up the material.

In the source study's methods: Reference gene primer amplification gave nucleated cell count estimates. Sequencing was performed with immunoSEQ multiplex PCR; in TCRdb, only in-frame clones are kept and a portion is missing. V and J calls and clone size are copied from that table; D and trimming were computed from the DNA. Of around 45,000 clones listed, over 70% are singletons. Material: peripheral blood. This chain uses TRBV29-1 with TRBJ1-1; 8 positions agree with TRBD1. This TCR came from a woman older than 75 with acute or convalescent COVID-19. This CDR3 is CSAGTGNFAEAFF. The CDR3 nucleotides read TGCAGCGCCGGGACAGGTAATTTTGCTGAAGCTTTCTTT.